What follows describes a single T cell receptor beta chain. The target antigen is unknown. Some clones are missing from TCRdb's copy, which holds only in-frame ones; the method was immunoSEQ multiplex PCR. This table holds approximately 47,000 clones, roughly 91% found once. The data are from a study of a mutant IDH1 vaccine in newly diagnosed glioma. Study in general: Beginning 4-6 weeks after radiotherapy alone, or with temozolomide cycles, vaccination took place. Patients previously underwent radiotherapy, temozolomide, or both, and most underwent both.

Noted time point: week 35, safety follow-up. One vaccine dose held 300 ug of mutant IDH1 20-mer peptide and came with topical imiquimod. Trimming took 6 bases from V and 0 from J; bases not matched to a gene: 8. The length of the CDR3 is 15 residues. Per the germline V gene, CDR1 is MGHRA and CDR2 is YSYEKL. This sequence was found in a woman aged 40-49 years with glioma. The rearrangement joins TRBV4-1 to TRBJ2-7, with 7 bases that match TRBD2. Sequencing was performed on PBMCs, taken from a glioma patient whose treatment included an IDH1 peptide vaccine. The CDR3 bases are TGCGCCAGCAGACCAACTAGCGAGAGCTCCTACGAGCAGTACTTC. This sequence encodes CASRPTSESSYEQYF.